These 30 T cell receptor beta chains came from one sample sequenced in a study of STAT3 mutations in large granular lymphocyte leukemia. Their specific antigens are unknown. Libraries were prepared by immunoSEQ multiplex PCR; TCRdb keeps only in-frame clonotypes and omits some of them. The top ten clones hold roughly 12% of a sample with 10,000 to 15,000 clones, about 88% of them seen once. Findings and limits, study-wide: Every T-cell large granular lymphocyte leukemia patient had at least one immunodominant TCR beta clonotype.

The sequencing sample was made of PBMCs. These receptors originate from a human donor with T large granular lymphocyte leukemia. Some clones in this sample may be carry-over from other donors' samples.

This clone is a singleton in its sample. The CDR3 nucleotides are TGCGCCAGCAGCTTGGACGGTTCGGATGAAAAACTGTTTTTT. Protein sequence: CASSLDGSDEKLFF. The V and J genes are TRBV5-1 and TRBJ1-4; D unresolved. From germline, CDR1 is SGHRS and CDR2 YFSETQ. This CDR3 is built from 14 residues. Trimming cost V 0 bases and J 6 bases, with 9 bases left between them.

The V and J genes are TRBV6-1 and TRBJ1-1; no definite D call. V shed 4 bases and J shed 2 bases, with 8 bases lying between them. The CDR3 is 13 amino acids. Germline V gene data show CDR1 as MNHNS and CDR2 as SASEGT. The CDR3 protein is CASSGTDNTEAFF. Written as DNA, the CDR3 is TGTGCCAGCAGTGGAACGGATAACACTGAAGCTTTCTTT.

The genes are TRBV4-2 and TRBJ1-2; D ambiguous. Germline lookup yields CDR1 LGHNA and CDR2 YNFKEQ. CDR3 length: 14 amino acids. V lost 0 bases and J lost 8, with 13 bases in between. CDR3 DNA sequence: TGTGCCAGCAGCCAAGAGAAGGACCTGGGCGGCTACACCTTC. It specifies CASSQEKDLGGYTF.

The J gene is TRBJ2-7, the V gene TRBV7-2; D may be TRBD1 (6 bases). The CDR3 totals 14 residues. Per germline, CDR1 SGHTA and CDR2 FQGNSA. The ends were cut back, 5 bases at V and 6 bases at J, with 17 bases in the middle. The DNA for the CDR3 is TGTGCCAGCAGCCTAATACCATGGACAGCCGAGCAGTACTTC. This sequence encodes CASSLIPWTAEQYF.

This chain uses TRBV9 with TRBJ1-4; possibly TRBD1 for D (5 bases). Trimming cost V 7 bases and J 7 bases, with 11 bases left between them. This CDR3 spans 12 amino acids. CDR1 and CDR2 from the germline V gene are SGDLS and YYNGEE. In nucleotides, the CDR3 is TGTGCCAGCTCCAGGGTTGGTGAAAAACTGTTTTTT. Amino acid sequence: CASSRVGEKLFF.

The V call is TRBV6-1, the J call TRBJ1-5; D is ambiguous. Trimming left V 2 bases short and J 7 bases short, with 12 bases between. The germline V gene encodes CDR1 MNHNS and CDR2 SASEGT. The CDR3 is 14 amino acids. In DNA form, the CDR3 reads TGTGCCAGCAGTGAACTACGGGTAGAGCAGCCCCAGCATTTT. This codes for CASSELRVEQPQHF.

The chain couples TRBV6-6 to TRBJ1-1; no firm D call. V dropped 1 base and J dropped 0 bases, with 9 bases sitting between them. Germline V gene lookup returns CDR1 MNHNY and CDR2 SVGAGI (reference sequence). This CDR3 is built from 15 residues. CDR3 sequence (DNA): TGTGCCAGCAGTTACTTATCAGCATTGAACACTGAAGCTTTCTTT. Translation gives CASSYLSALNTEAFF.

This chain connects TRBV6-6 to TRBJ1-5; D possibly corresponds to TRBD1 (5 bases). CDR1 MNHNY and CDR2 SVGAGI come from the germline V gene (reference sequence). The V end was cut by 6 bases, the J end by 5 bases, with 11 bases between. The CDR3 length is 13 residues. The CDR3 sequence: CASRPQEYQPQHF. Written as DNA, the CDR3 is TGTGCCAGCAGACCACAGGAGTATCAGCCCCAGCATTTT.

The chain carries TRBV5-1 and TRBJ2-5; 7 bases agree with TRBD1. There are 13 residues in the CDR3. Per the germline V gene, CDR1 is SGHRS and CDR2 is YFSETQ. The trim removed 4 bases at V and 5 bases at J, leaving 5 bases unmatched. In DNA, the CDR3 is TGCGCCAGCAGCCCGGGACAGTCGGAGACCCAGTACTTC. Translating gives CASSPGQSETQYF.

This clone has just one count. This CDR3 reads CASSMGILAQETQYF. CDR3 in DNA: TGTGCCAGCAGCATGGGTATTTTAGCCCAAGAGACCCAGTACTTC. J is TRBJ2-5 and V is TRBV7-8; D uncertain. In germline, CDR1 is SGHVS, CDR2 FQNEAQ. The CDR3 is 15 amino acids. Trimming cost V 5 bases and J 1 base, with 14 bases left between them.

This rearrangement joins TRBV15 to TRBJ1-5; D unresolved. The CDR3 loop spans 16 amino acids. The V gene lost 5 bases and the J gene lost 0 bases, with 14 bases spanning the gap. From germline, CDR1 is LNHNV and CDR2 YYDKDF (reference sequence). As DNA, the CDR3 is TGTGCCACCAGCCCCGTGAGGGCTTATAGCAATCAGCCCCAGCATTTT. Protein product: CATSPVRAYSNQPQHF.

This chain links TRBV10-3 with TRBJ1-2; no clear D. Between the trimmed V and J ends, which lost 2 bases and 2 bases, there was a span of 9 bases. There are 14 residues in the CDR3. The V gene's germline CDR1 is ENHRY and CDR2 SYGVKD. The CDR3 nucleotides read TGTGCCATCAGTGAGGAGGGCCCAAACTATGGCTACACCTTC. Protein sequence: CAISEEGPNYGYTF.

The V call is TRBV18, the J call TRBJ1-6; 7 bases map to TRBD1. The CDR3 runs 16 residues. V shed 6 bases and J 0 bases; nucleotides not matched to a gene: 5. Germline assignment: CDR1 KGHSH and CDR2 LQKENI. CDR3 protein: CASSRTGSSYNSPLHF. Written as DNA, the CDR3 is TGTGCCAGCTCGAGGACAGGTAGCTCCTATAATTCACCCCTCCACTTT. The full variable domain, its missing parts supplied by reference TRBV18 and TRBJ1-6, is NAGVMQNPRHLVRRRGQEARLRCSPMKGHSHVYWYRQLPEEGLKFMVYLQKENIIDESGMPKERFSAEFPKEGPSILRIQQVVRGDSAAYFCASSRTGSSYNSPLHFGNGTRLTVT.

The chain recombines TRBV7-9 with TRBJ1-2; D call uncertain. V lost 0 bases and J 3 bases, leaving 5 bases between the germline ends. The CDR3 is 13 amino acids. Germline loops: CDR1 SEHNR, CDR2 FQNEAQ (reference sequence). The CDR3: CASSLAGYYGYTF. DNA for the CDR3: TGTGCCAGCAGCTTAGCGGGGTACTATGGCTACACCTTC.

The chain links TRBV10-3 to TRBJ2-7; D is perhaps TRBD2 (6 bases). CDR1 is ENHRY, CDR2 SYGVKD, per germline. Trimming removed 10 bases at V and 7 bases at J, with 20 bases between. This CDR3 spans 13 amino acids. The CDR3 protein is CASARDPREEQYV. DNA for the CDR3: TGTGCCAGCGCCCGGGACCCCCGGGAGGAGCAGTACGTC.

The genes are TRBV6-5 and TRBJ2-7, with TRBD2 as a possible D gene (6 bases). Deletions cut 3 bases from V and 9 bases from J, with 15 bases between. Germline-derived CDR1 and CDR2 are MNHEY and SVGAGI. The CDR3 totals 13 residues. CDR3 sequence: CASSYGRQEGQYF. As DNA, the CDR3 is TGTGCCAGCAGTTATGGGCGGCAGGAGGGGCAGTACTTC.

The chain carries TRBV5-4 and TRBJ1-5; D is perhaps TRBD1 (5 bases). With 4 bases removed from V and 4 bases from J, the gap between germline ends came to 27 bases. Germline values: CDR1 SGHNT, CDR2 YYREEE (reference sequence). The CDR3 length is 19 residues. The CDR3 sequence is CASSRAPIQGTGGNQPQHF. The DNA for the CDR3 is TGTGCCAGCAGCCGGGCTCCGATTCAAGGGACTGGAGGGAATCAGCCCCAGCATTTT.

The V and J genes are TRBV19 and TRBJ2-3; 7 bases align to TRBD1. CDR1 and CDR2 from the germline V gene are LNHDA and SQIVND (reference sequence). This CDR3 is built from 14 residues. With 3 bases clipped from V and 4 bases from J, the junction kept 4 bases outside the gene matches. In DNA form, the CDR3 reads TGTGCCAGTAGTATCCACAGGGGCGCAGATACGCAGTATTTT. This sequence encodes CASSIHRGADTQYF.

This rearrangement joins TRBV7-2 to TRBJ1-2, with TRBD1 identical over 7 bases. Germline CDR1 reads SGHTA; CDR2 reads FQGNSA. V dropped 1 base and J dropped 1; count of bases not matched to a gene: 9. The CDR3 sequence is 17 residues long. The CDR3 protein is CASSLVGGAPVNYGYTF. The DNA of the CDR3 is TGTGCCAGCAGCTTAGTAGGGGGCGCTCCCGTTAACTATGGCTACACCTTC.

The CDR3 reads CASSQDMRAEAFF. The CDR3 nucleotides are TGTGCCAGCAGCCAAGATATGAGGGCTGAAGCTTTCTTT. The J gene is TRBJ1-1, the V gene TRBV4-2, with unresolved D. This CDR3 has 13 amino acids. The germline V gene has CDR1 LGHNA and CDR2 YNFKEQ. V shed 0 bases and J shed 6 bases, with 8 bases lying between them.

The J gene is TRBJ2-1, the V gene TRBV5-1, with 12 bases aligning to TRBD2. Per germline, CDR1 SGHRS and CDR2 YFSETQ. This CDR3 contains 16 residues. V dropped 1 base and J dropped 7; count of bases not matched to a gene: 6. The CDR3 DNA sequence: TGCGCCAGCAGCTTGATGCTAGCGGGGGGGACGAATGAGCAGTTCTTC. It is translated as CASSLMLAGGTNEQFF.

This clone was detected only once. The chain couples TRBV5-1 to TRBJ1-1; D is unclear. V gave up 6 bases and J gave up 7 bases, with 16 bases separating them. This CDR3 region has 13 residues. Germline V gene data show CDR1 as SGHRS and CDR2 as YFSETQ. The CDR3: CASTPMTAREAFF. The CDR3 coding sequence is TGCGCCAGCACCCCCATGACGGCCCGTGAAGCTTTCTTT.

The genes are TRBV7-2 and TRBJ1-4; D call uncertain. CDR1 is SGHTA, CDR2 FQGNSA, per germline. The ends were cut back, 3 bases at V and 7 bases at J, with 9 bases in the middle. The CDR3 is made up of 13 amino acids. CDR3 sequence: CASSFSRGEKLFF. The CDR3 DNA sequence: TGTGCCAGCAGCTTTTCACGGGGTGAAAAACTGTTTTTT.

In this sample, this clone turned up a few times. The J gene is TRBJ1-5, the V gene TRBV19; D gene uncertain. The V end was cut by 4 bases, the J end by 7 bases, with 11 bases between. This CDR3 is built from 13 residues. In germline, CDR1 is LNHDA, CDR2 SQIVND (reference sequence). The CDR3 here is CASSTQARQPQHF. The CDR3 bases are TGTGCCAGTAGTACCCAGGCCAGGCAGCCCCAGCATTTT.

V and J are TRBV9 and TRBJ1-4, with D possibly matching TRBD1 (5 bases). The germline V gene has CDR1 SGDLS and CDR2 YYNGEE. The ends were cut back, 1 base at V and 6 bases at J, with 13 bases in the middle. The CDR3 covers 15 residues. CDR3 coding DNA: TGTGCCAGCAGCGTAAATTGGGACCGATATGAAAAACTGTTTTTT. Protein sequence: CASSVNWDRYEKLFF.

This clone is a singleton in its sample. The chain recombines TRBV5-1 with TRBJ2-2; D not certain. The CDR3 runs 14 residues. Germline V lookup: CDR1 SGHRS, CDR2 YFSETQ. V lost 2 bases and J lost 5, with 10 bases in between. Here the CDR3 DNA reads TGCGCCAGCAGCTTCCCGGGCGGTACCGGGGAGCTGTTTTTT. Translation: CASSFPGGTGELFF.

This chain uses TRBV19 with TRBJ1-1; the D is unclear. The CDR3 covers 16 residues. V was pared by 5 bases and J by 6 bases, with 22 bases between. Germline CDR1 LNHDA, CDR2 SQIVND (reference sequence). Written as DNA, the CDR3 is TGTGCCAGTAGTTCTCCCCTGGCAGGATGGAGCGCTGAAGCTTTCTTT. This translates into CASSSPLAGWSAEAFF.

This chain connects TRBV18 to TRBJ2-3; no clear D. Germline-derived CDR1 and CDR2 are KGHSH and LQKENI. CDR3 size: 15 residues. Trimming took 3 bases from V and 3 from J, leaving 13 bases between them. CDR3: CASSPPGRITDTQYF. CDR3 in DNA: TGTGCCAGCTCACCCCCTGGACGAATTACAGATACGCAGTATTTT.

This clone came up once. J is TRBJ2-5 and V is TRBV29-1; no firm D call. Germline V gene data show CDR1 as SQVTM and CDR2 as ANQGSEA. The CDR3 is 11 residues long. Between the trimmed V and J ends, which lost 6 bases and 2 bases, there was a span of 7 bases. CDR3 residues: CSVSPQETQYF. The CDR3 DNA reads TGCAGCGTCTCTCCGCAAGAGACCCAGTACTTC.

The J gene is TRBJ2-5, the V gene TRBV7-2, with 11 positions matching TRBD2. Germline-derived CDR1 and CDR2 are SGHTA and FQGNSA. CDR3 size: 17 residues. J lost 2 bases, V lost 1 base, and 6 bases had no gene match. The CDR3 region is CASSLGGSGRVQETQYF. In DNA, the CDR3 is TGTGCCAGCAGCTTAGGGGGTAGCGGGAGGGTACAAGAGACCCAGTACTTC.